The present TCR beta chain was sequenced within a study of low-dose radiotherapy and immunotherapy resistance in tumors. Comment on this clonotype: Since a far larger clone is one base different, this is likely a read error.

V gave up 0 bases and J gave up 10 bases, with 17 bases separating them. There are 15 residues in the CDR3. Germline V lookup: CDR1 SGDLS, CDR2 YYNGEE. Time point specified: after trial treatment. Treatment denoted: LDRT plus nivolumab, ipilimumab, low-dose cyclophosphamide and aspirin (RACIN trial). First-strand cDNA used TRAV- and TRBV-specific primers, covering alpha and beta chains. TCR amplification ran 15 to 20 PCR cycles using constant-region and V-primer adapter primers. TCRdb reanalysed the reads using MiXCR and keeps one entry per CDR3 protein. The sample gives approximately 46,000 distinct CDR3 sequences, around 25% of which show up once; over 9% is in the top ten.

The chain recombines TRBV9 with TRBJ2-1, with no clear D. Here the sequenced sample was PBMCs, taken after low-dose radiotherapy plus immunotherapy. The source is a male donor with prostate cancer. Here the CDR3 DNA reads TGTGCCAGCAGCGTAGGAGACACGAGCTCCTACGAGCAGTTCTTC. It yields the protein CASSVGDTSSYEQFF.